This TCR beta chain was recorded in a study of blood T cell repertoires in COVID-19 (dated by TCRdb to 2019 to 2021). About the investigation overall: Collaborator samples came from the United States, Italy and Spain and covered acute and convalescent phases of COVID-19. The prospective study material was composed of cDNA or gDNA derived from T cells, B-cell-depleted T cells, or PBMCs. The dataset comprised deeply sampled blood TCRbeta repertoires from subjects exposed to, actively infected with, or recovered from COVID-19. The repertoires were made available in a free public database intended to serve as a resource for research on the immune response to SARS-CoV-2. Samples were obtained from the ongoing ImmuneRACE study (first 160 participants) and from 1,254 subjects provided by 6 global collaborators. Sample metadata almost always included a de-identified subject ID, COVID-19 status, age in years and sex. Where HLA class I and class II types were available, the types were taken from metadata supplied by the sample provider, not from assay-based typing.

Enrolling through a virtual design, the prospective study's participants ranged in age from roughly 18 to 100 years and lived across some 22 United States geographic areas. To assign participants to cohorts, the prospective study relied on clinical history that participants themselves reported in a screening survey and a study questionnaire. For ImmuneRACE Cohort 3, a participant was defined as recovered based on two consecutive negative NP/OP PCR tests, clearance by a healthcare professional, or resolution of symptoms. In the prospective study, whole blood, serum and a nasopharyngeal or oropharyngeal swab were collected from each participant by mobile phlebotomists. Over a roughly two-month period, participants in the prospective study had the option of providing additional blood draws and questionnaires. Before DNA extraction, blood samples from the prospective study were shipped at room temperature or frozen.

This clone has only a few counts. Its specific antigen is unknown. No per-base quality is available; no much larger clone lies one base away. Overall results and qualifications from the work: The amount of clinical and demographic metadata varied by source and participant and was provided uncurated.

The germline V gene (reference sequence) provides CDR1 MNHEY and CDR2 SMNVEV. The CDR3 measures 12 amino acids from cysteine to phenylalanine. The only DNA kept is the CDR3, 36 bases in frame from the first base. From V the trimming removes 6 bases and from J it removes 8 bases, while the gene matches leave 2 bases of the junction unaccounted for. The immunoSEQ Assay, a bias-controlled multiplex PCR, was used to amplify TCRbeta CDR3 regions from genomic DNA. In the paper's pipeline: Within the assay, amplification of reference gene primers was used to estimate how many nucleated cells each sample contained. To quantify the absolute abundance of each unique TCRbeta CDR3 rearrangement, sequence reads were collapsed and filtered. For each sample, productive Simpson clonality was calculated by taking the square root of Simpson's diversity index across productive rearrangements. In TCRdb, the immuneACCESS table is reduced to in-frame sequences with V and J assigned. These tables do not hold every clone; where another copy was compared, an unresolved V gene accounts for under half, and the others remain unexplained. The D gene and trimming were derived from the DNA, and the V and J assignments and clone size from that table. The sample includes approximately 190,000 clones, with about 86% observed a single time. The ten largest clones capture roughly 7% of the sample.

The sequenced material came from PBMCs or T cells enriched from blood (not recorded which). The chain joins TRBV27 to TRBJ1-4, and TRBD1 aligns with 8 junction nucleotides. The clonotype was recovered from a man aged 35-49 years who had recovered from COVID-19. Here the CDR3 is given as CASRQGVEKLFF. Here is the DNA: TGTGCCAGCAGACAGGGGGTAGAAAAACTGTTTTTT.